These T cell receptor beta chains were read from a single sample in a study of technical replicates of blood from several donors. Clones were read by immunoSEQ multiplex PCR, and TCRdb kept only the in-frame ones, dropping some. Of roughly 79,000 clones listed, about 94% are singletons. Sequencing was performed on T cells isolated from PBMCs. Every receptor here comes from a human donor in good health. The CDR3 runs from the conserved cysteine through the conserved F or W. A D gene is named only where the DNA matches it firmly. Only some rows state a clone size, as once, few, many or a class for expanded clones.

v_gene: TRBV5-6; abundance: once; len: 13; d_gene: NA; j_gene: TRBJ2-5; CDR3nt: TGTGCCAGCAGCCTCGTCGACCAAGAGACCCAGTACTTC; CDR3aa: CASSLVDQETQYF
v_gene: TRBV14; abundance: once; len: 15; d_gene: NA; j_gene: TRBJ2-1; CDR3nt: TGTGCCAGCAGCCAAGGCAGATACTCCTACAATGAGCAGTTCTTC; CDR3aa: CASSQGRYSYNEQFF
v_gene: TRBV7-8; abundance: NA; len: 14; d_gene: NA; j_gene: TRBJ1-2; CDR3nt: TGTGCCAGCAGCTTAGGTCCTGGGGGCACTGGCTACACCTTC; CDR3aa: CASSLGPGGTGYTF
v_gene: TRBV7-6; abundance: NA; len: 13; d_gene: TRBD1; j_gene: TRBJ2-1; CDR3nt: TGTGCCAGCAGCCTGGGACAGGCGGATGAGCAGTTCTTC; CDR3aa: CASSLGQADEQFF
v_gene: TRBV6-5; abundance: NA; len: 12; d_gene: TRBD1; j_gene: TRBJ1-4; CDR3nt: TGTGCCAGCCAAGGACAGGGGGAAAAACTGTTTTTT; CDR3aa: CASQGQGEKLFF
v_gene: TRBV6-1; abundance: NA; len: 11; d_gene: NA; j_gene: TRBJ2-7; CDR3nt: TGTGCCAGCAGGGGAGGCGACGAGCAGTACTTC; CDR3aa: CASRGGDEQYF
v_gene: TRBV11-2; abundance: NA; len: 14; d_gene: NA; j_gene: TRBJ2-7; CDR3nt: TGTGCCAGCAGCTTAGATAGGGACACGTACGAGCAGTACTTC; CDR3aa: CASSLDRDTYEQYF
v_gene: TRBV7-9; abundance: NA; len: 16; d_gene: TRBD1; j_gene: TRBJ2-3; CDR3nt: TGTGCCAGCAGCAAACGACAGGGGATGCCCACAGATACGCAGTATTTT; CDR3aa: CASSKRQGMPTDTQYF
v_gene: TRBV10-3; abundance: NA; len: 11; d_gene: TRBD2; j_gene: TRBJ2-7; CDR3nt: TGTGCCATCGGACTAGGCTACGAGCAGTACTTC; CDR3aa: CAIGLGYEQYF
v_gene: TRBV27; abundance: NA; len: 16; d_gene: TRBD1; j_gene: TRBJ1-5; CDR3nt: TGTGCCAGCAGCAAACAGGGGGCCTCAGGTAATCAGCCCCAGCATTTT; CDR3aa: CASSKQGASGNQPQHF
v_gene: TRBV7-2; abundance: NA; len: 14; d_gene: NA; j_gene: TRBJ2-5; CDR3nt: TGTGCCAGCAGCTCCCCCATAGAGCAAGAGACCCAGTACTTC; CDR3aa: CASSSPIEQETQYF
v_gene: TRBV19; abundance: NA; len: 10; d_gene: NA; j_gene: TRBJ1-1; CDR3nt: TGTGCCACCTCGGACAGAGAAGCTTTCTTT; CDR3aa: CATSDREAFF
v_gene: TRBV2; abundance: once; len: 16; d_gene: TRBD2; j_gene: TRBJ2-4; CDR3nt: TGTGCCAGCAATGCAGCGGGAGGGGGGGCCAAAAACATTCAGTACTTC; CDR3aa: CASNAAGGGAKNIQYF
v_gene: TRBV4-1; abundance: NA; len: 15; d_gene: NA; j_gene: TRBJ2-1; CDR3nt: TGCGCCAGCAGCCCGTACATCCATTCCTACAATGAGCAGTTCTTC; CDR3aa: CASSPYIHSYNEQFF
v_gene: TRBV6-5; abundance: once; len: 15; d_gene: NA; j_gene: TRBJ2-7; CDR3nt: TGTGCCAGCAGCCAATCGGGACTCGTCCGCTACGAGCAGTACTTC; CDR3aa: CASSQSGLVRYEQYF
v_gene: TRBV7-7; abundance: NA; len: 13; d_gene: NA; j_gene: TRBJ2-2; CDR3nt: TGTGCTAGCAGCCGGACAGCCGGCGGGGAGCTGTTTTTT; CDR3aa: CASSRTAGGELFF
v_gene: TRBV5-1; abundance: NA; len: 12; d_gene: TRBD1; j_gene: TRBJ2-7; CDR3nt: TGCGCCAGCAGCTGGACAGGGAGCGAGCAGTACTTC; CDR3aa: CASSWTGSEQYF
v_gene: TRBV7-6; abundance: once; len: 14; d_gene: NA; j_gene: TRBJ1-1; CDR3nt: TGTGCCAGCAGCTTATACAGGATGAACACTGAAGCTTTCTTT; CDR3aa: CASSLYRMNTEAFF
v_gene: TRBV28; abundance: NA; len: 16; d_gene: NA; j_gene: TRBJ2-6; CDR3nt: TGTGCCAGCAGTTTAGGAGGGGGCAGTGGGGCCAACGTCCTGACTTTC; CDR3aa: CASSLGGGSGANVLTF
v_gene: TRBV6-5; abundance: NA; len: 13; d_gene: NA; j_gene: TRBJ2-2; CDR3nt: TGTGCCAGCAGACGAGGGTACACCGGGGAGCTGTTTTTT; CDR3aa: CASRRGYTGELFF
v_gene: TRBV5-6; abundance: few; len: 14; d_gene: TRBD2; j_gene: TRBJ2-7; CDR3nt: TGTGCCAGCAGCGGGACTAACTTATTCTACGAGCAGTACTTC; CDR3aa: CASSGTNLFYEQYF
v_gene: TRBV9; abundance: NA; len: 14; d_gene: TRBD2; j_gene: TRBJ2-7; CDR3nt: TGTGCCAGCAGCGTTAGCGGGGTATACTACGAGCAGTACTTC; CDR3aa: CASSVSGVYYEQYF